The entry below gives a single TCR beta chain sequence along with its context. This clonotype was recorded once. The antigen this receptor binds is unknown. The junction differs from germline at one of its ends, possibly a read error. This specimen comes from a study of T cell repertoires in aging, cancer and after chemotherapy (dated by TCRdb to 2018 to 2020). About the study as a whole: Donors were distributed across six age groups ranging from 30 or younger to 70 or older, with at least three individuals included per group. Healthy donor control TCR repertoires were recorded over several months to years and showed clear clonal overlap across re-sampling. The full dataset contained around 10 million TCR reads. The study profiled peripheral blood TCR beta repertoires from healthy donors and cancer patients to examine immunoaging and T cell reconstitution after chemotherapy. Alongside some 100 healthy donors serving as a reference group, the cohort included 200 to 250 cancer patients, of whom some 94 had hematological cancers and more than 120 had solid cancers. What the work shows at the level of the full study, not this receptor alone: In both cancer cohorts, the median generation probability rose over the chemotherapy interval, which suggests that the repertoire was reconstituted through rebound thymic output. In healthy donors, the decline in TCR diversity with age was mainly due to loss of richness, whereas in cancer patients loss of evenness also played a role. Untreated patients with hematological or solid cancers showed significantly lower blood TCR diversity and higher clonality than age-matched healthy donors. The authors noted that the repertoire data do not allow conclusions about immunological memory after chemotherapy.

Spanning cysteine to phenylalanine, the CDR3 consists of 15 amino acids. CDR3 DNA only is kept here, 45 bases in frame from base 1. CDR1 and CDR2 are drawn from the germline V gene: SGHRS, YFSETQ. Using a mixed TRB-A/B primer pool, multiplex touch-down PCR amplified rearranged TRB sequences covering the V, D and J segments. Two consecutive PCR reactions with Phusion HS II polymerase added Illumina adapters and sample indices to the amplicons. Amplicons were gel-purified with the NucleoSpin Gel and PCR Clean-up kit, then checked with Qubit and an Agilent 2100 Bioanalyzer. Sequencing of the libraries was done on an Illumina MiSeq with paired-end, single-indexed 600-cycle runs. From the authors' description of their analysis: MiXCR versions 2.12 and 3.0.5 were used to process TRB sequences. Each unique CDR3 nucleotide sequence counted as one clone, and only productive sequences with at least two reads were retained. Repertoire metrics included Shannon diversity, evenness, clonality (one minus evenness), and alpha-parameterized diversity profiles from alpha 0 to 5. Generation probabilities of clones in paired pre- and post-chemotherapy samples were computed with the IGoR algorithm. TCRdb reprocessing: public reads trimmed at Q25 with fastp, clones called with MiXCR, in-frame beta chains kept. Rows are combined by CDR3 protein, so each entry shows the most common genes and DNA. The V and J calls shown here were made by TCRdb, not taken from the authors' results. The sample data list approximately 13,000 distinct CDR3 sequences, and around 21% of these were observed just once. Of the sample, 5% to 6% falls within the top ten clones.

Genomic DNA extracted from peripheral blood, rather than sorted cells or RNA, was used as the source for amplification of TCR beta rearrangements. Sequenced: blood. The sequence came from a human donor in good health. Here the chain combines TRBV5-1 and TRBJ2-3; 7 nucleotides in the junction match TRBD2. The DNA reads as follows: TGCGCCAGCAGCTTGGGCGGGGGACGCACGGATACGCAGTATTTT. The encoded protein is CASSLGGGRTDTQYF.